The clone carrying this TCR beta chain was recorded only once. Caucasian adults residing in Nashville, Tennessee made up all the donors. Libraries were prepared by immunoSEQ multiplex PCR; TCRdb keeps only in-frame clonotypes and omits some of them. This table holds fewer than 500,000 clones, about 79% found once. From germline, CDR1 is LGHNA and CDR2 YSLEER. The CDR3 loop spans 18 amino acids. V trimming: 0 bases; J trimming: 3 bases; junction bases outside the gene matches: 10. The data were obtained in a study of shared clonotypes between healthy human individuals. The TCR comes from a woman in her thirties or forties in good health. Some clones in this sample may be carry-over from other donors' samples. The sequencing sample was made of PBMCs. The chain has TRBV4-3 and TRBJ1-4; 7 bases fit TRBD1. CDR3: CASSQDTPQTGSNEKLFF. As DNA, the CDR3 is TGCGCCAGCAGCCAAGATACGCCTCAGACAGGGTCTAATGAAAAACTGTTTTTT.